This paragraph covers one T cell receptor beta chain sequence. Antigen unknown. Generated by immunoSEQ multiplex PCR, the TCRdb table keeps only in-frame clones and is missing some. The repertoire includes 110,000 or so clones, 88% of them detected once, and roughly 13% sits in the top ten. The sample belongs to a study of T cell responses to AZD1222 COVID-19 vaccine. Study observations and caveats: Spike-specific TCRs gained breadth and depth after people received two AZD1222 doses. CD4 TCRs covered the whole spike, strongest at regions 160-218 and 743-854. Baseline seropositives among AZD1222 recipients totaled only 5 to 7. Regions left unmutated in variants are reportedly the target of nearly half of spike-specific TCRs.

Germline loops: CDR1 LGHNA, CDR2 YNFKEQ. After removal of 0 bases from V and 2 bases from J, the junction contained 6 bases not matched to a gene. The CDR3 loop spans 17 amino acids. The V gene is TRBV4-2, the J gene TRBJ2-3, with 9 bases lining up with TRBD2. The receptor was derived from an adult in good health. This specimen consisted of peripheral blood, obtained on day 0 of MenACWY control vaccination. As DNA, the CDR3 is TGTGCCAGCAGCCAAGAATCCCTAGCGGGGCACACAGATACGCAGTATTTT. Translation gives CASSQESLAGHTDTQYF.